The 2 T cell receptor beta chains presented below share a single source sample, sequenced in a study of radiotherapy plus CTLA-4 blockade in lung cancer. The table came from immunoSEQ multiplex PCR; TCRdb's copy has only in-frame clones and leaves some out. This table holds tens of thousands of clones, around 80% found once. The input for sequencing was peripheral blood, taken from a patient treated with radiotherapy plus ipilimumab. Every receptor here comes from a human donor with non-small cell lung cancer who had a partial response to radiotherapy plus ipilimumab.

The chain joins TRBV7-3 to TRBJ1-2, with D possibly TRBD1 on 6 matching bases. Germline V CDR1 and CDR2: SGHTA, FQGTGA. There are 13 residues in the CDR3. Trimming pared 5 bases from V and 8 bases from J, leaving 15 bases between. In DNA form, the CDR3 reads TGTGCCAGCAGCAACAGGGATGAGGGGGGCTACACCTTC. It translates to CASSNRDEGGYTF.

The V gene is TRBV28, the J gene TRBJ2-7; the match to TRBD2 covers 7 bases. J gave up 0 bases and V 6 bases, and 2 bases lay outside the gene matches. The germline V gene encodes CDR1 MDHEN and CDR2 SYDVKM. CDR3 length equals 13 residues. CDR3 sequence (DNA): TGTGCCAGCAGGGGACTAAGCTCCTACGAGCAGTACTTC. Its translation: CASRGLSSYEQYF.